The TCR beta chain under discussion was sequenced for a study of T cells in Graves' hyperthyroidism and ophthalmopathy. RNA transcripts served as the template for amplifying TCR beta CDR3 regions. The study used the HTBI primer set for a first-round RT-PCR of the TCR CDR3. TCRdb processed the multiplex PCR reads anew with MiXCR; each CDR3 protein has one entry. Among around 250,000 distinct CDR3 sequences, about 25% were seen once, and the ten largest hold roughly a third. The germline V gene has CDR1 SGHRS and CDR2 YFSETQ. V was shortened by 1 base and J by 5 bases, with 13 bases between the two germline ends. The CDR3 covers 16 residues. Study-level findings and limits: Ophthalmopathy could be told apart from stable hyperthyroidism with a 13 V-J model. Blood also held most thyroid clonotypes expanded beyond 0.001.

Concerning this clonotype: The antigen remains undetermined.

The TCR sequence derives from a woman between 40 and 55 years old with Graves' ophthalmopathy. The J gene is TRBJ1-6, the V gene TRBV5-1; a possible D gene is TRBD1 (5 bases). Specimen: blood. DNA for the CDR3: TGCGCCAGCAGCTTGATGAGGGGCTCTAATAATTCACCCCTCCACTTT. Protein product: CASSLMRGSNNSPLHF.